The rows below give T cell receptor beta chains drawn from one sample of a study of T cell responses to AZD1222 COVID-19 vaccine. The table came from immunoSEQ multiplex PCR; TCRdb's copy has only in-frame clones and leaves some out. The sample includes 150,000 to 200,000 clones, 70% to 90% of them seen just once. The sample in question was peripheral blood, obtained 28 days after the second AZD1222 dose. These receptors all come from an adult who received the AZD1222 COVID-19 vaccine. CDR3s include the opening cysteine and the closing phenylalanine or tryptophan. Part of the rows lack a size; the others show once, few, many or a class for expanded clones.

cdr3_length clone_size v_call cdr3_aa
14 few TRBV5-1 CASSRTGGNYGYTF
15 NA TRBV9 CASSVSPDRENEQYF
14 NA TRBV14 CASSQVQGPGELFF
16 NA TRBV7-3 CASSPTSGGTTGELFF
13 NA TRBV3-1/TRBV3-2 CASRPSGGSEQYF
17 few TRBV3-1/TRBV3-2 CASSHYTGEGGVNTIYF
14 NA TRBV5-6 CASSFWGWNTEAFF
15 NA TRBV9 CASSSRTGHAAEAFF
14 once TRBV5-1 CASSFAPASTEAFF
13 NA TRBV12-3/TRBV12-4 CASAGDRNTEAFF
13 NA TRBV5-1 CASSIQTSTEAFF
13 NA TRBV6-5 CASRPAGLYEQYF
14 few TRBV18 CASNTGVENSPLHF
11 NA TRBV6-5 CASSLGETQYF
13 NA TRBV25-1 CASSVGSNQPQHF
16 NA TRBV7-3 CASSLSGTGREETQYF
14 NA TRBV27 CASSSTGESNEQYF
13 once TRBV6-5 CASSYGWDQPQHF
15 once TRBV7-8 CASSLDMGRGTEAFF
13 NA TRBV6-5 CASRQGGGTEAFF
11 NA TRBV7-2 CASSFRVGAFF
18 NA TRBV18 CASSSMPGQGYDNYGYTF
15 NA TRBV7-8 CASSPRLAISYEQYF
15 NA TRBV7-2 CASSFDRGQGQPQHF
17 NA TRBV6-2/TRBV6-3 CASSRDGVRQSSYEQYF
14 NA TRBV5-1 CASSPPTAYNEQFF
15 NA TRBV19 CASSNQGAGFYGYTF
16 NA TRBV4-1 CASSQGPWRGGQPQHF
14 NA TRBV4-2 CASSQARPPYEQYF
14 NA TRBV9 CASSSAGSADTQYF
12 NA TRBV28 CAGGQGGTEAFF
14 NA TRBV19 CASSTALGNQPQHF
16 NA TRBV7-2 CASSSSPYETNYGYTF
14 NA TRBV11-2 CASSGQGATQPQHF
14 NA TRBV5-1 CASRFGPSTDTQYF
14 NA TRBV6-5 CASSYGTSVNEQFF
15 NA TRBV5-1 CASSLAGAKNYEQYF
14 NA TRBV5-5 CASSLGLRNTEAFF
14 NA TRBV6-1 CASSEWLQVYEQYF
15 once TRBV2 CARQTGQGETGELFF
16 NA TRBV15 CATSRDRVGHRYGYTF